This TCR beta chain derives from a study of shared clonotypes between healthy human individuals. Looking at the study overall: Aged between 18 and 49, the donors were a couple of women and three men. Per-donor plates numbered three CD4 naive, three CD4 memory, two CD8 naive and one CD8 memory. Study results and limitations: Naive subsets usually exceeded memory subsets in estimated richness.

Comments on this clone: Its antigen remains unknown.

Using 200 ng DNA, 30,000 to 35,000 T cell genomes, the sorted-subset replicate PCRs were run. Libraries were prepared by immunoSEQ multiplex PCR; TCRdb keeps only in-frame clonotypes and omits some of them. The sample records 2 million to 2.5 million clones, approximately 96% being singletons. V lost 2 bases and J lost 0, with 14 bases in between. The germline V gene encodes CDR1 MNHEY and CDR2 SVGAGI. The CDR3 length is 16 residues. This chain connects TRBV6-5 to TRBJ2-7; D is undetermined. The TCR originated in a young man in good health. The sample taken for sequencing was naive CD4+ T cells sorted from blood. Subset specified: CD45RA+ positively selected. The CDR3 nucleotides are TGTGCCAGCAGTTACGGGCTGGGGATAACCTCCTACGAGCAGTACTTC. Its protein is CASSYGLGITSYEQYF.